The 12 T cell receptor beta chains below come from one sample, sequenced in a study of beta chain features in type 1 diabetes (dated by TCRdb to the late 2010s). Overall study results and their limits: Type 1 diabetes patients showed a moderate but significant shortening of TCRB CDR3 length in all four CD4+ subsets.

Their target antigens are unknown. The method was the immunoSEQ multiplex PCR assay. The entire isolated RNA was reverse transcribed using the High Capacity cDNA Reverse Transcription Kit, and thus expressed TCRB transcripts were sequenced. Held by TCRdb, this immuneACCESS table contains in-frame sequences only and omits some clones. Under half of the omission traces to an unresolved V gene where checked; the cause of the rest is unknown. Present in this sample are 150,000 to 200,000 clones, around 8.6% of which were seen just once. 0.45% to 0.55% of the sample rests with the top ten. Sequenced sample: central memory CD4+ T cells from blood. Receptor source: a woman between 18 and 29 years old with type 1 diabetes.

This clone was counted many times. This sequence joins TRBV29-1 and TRBJ1-1; D gene uncertain. The CDR3 is 13 amino acids. The germline CDR1 and CDR2 sequences are SQVTM and ANQGSEA. V lost 2 bases and J 1 base, leaving 8 bases between the germline ends. The CDR3 region has the DNA TGCAGCGTTGAAACAGATAGGAACACTGAAGCTTTCTTT. This sequence encodes CSVETDRNTEAFF.

This clone was found a few times. The V and J genes are TRBV6-5 and TRBJ2-5, with D possibly matching TRBD1 (6 bases). The germline V gene encodes CDR1 MNHEY and CDR2 SVGAGI. V was cut by 6 bases and J by 5 bases, with 13 bases left in between. The CDR3 is made up of 13 amino acids. CDR3 residues: CASSYAGVETQYF. CDR3 coding DNA: TGTGCCAGCAGCTACGCAGGGGTGGAGACCCAGTACTTC.

The CDR3 is CAIRQGQSSTDTQYF. CDR3 DNA: TGTGCCATCCGACAGGGACAATCTAGCACAGATACGCAGTATTTT. The chain joins TRBV10-3 to TRBJ2-3, with 7 bases identical to TRBD1. There are 15 residues in the CDR3. Looked up from germline, CDR1 is ENHRY and CDR2 is SYGVKD. Trimming cost V 8 bases and J 0 bases; bases outside gene matches: 8.

This clone was recorded a few times. The V gene is TRBV27, the J gene TRBJ2-2, with unresolved D. Germline values: CDR1 MNHEY, CDR2 SMNVEV (reference sequence). The CDR3 is 13 amino acids. With 8 bases removed from V and 4 bases from J, the gap between germline ends came to 11 bases. The DNA for the CDR3 is TGTGCCAGCGGGCTCCCCGGCACCGGGGAGCTGTTTTTT. Translated, it gives CASGLPGTGELFF.

This chain links TRBV18 with TRBJ1-5, with no clear D. The CDR3 spans 15 residues. CDR1 is KGHSH, CDR2 LQKENI, per germline. The V end lost 5 bases, the J end lost 3 bases, and 14 bases lay between the germline ends. In nucleotides, the CDR3 is TGTGCCAGCTCAAGCGCATACGTTGCCAATCAGCCCCAGCATTTT. Translated, it gives CASSSAYVANQPQHF.

The rearrangement links TRBV7-2 to TRBJ2-1; D remains ambiguous. From germline, CDR1 is SGHTA and CDR2 FQGNSA. The CDR3 has 15 amino acids. V gave up 0 bases and J gave up 4 bases, with 10 bases separating them. CDR3 coding DNA: TGTGCCAGCAGCTTAGCTTCACAGAAATACAATGAGCAGTTCTTC. As protein: CASSLASQKYNEQFF.

The rearrangement joins TRBV18 to TRBJ2-1; D remains ambiguous. Germline V lookup: CDR1 KGHSH, CDR2 LQKENI. The CDR3 is 12 amino acids. V gave up 6 bases and J gave up 8 bases, with 11 bases separating them. Here the CDR3 reads CASSLGMDEQFF. The CDR3 DNA reads TGTGCCAGCTCTCTAGGTATGGATGAGCAGTTCTTC.

The CDR3 reads CAINHGSPYEQYF. The CDR3 DNA reads TGTGCCATCAATCACGGGAGCCCCTACGAGCAGTACTTC. The chain couples TRBV10-3 to TRBJ2-7; perhaps TRBD2 as D (6 bases). CDR3 length: 13 amino acids. Germline CDR1 ENHRY, CDR2 SYGVKD. V gave up 7 bases and J gave up 2 bases, with 12 bases separating them.

This clone has just a few counts. Here the CDR3 DNA reads TGTGCCAGCAGCTGGACTAGCGGGCCGATTCCCAATACGCAGTATTTT. This translates into CASSWTSGPIPNTQYF. The chain recombines TRBV7-6 with TRBJ2-3, with 11 bases identical to TRBD2. Losses at the gene ends were 4 bases for V and 7 bases for J; bases not matched to a gene: 10. Germline CDR1 is SGHVS and CDR2 is FNYEAQ. The CDR3 runs to 16 residues.

A few counts support this clone. This chain uses TRBV27 with TRBJ2-5, with 9 bases fitting TRBD1. The length of the CDR3 is 14 residues. V lost 5 bases, J lost 3 bases, and 4 bases stayed unmatched. The V gene's germline CDR1 is MNHEY and CDR2 SMNVEV (reference sequence). The CDR3 region has the DNA TGTGCCAGCAGTCCGACAGGGGGGGAAGAGACCCAGTACTTC. Its protein is CASSPTGGEETQYF.

The V gene is TRBV6-5, the J gene TRBJ1-2; no clear D. CDR1 is MNHEY, CDR2 SVGAGI, per germline. CDR3 length: 13 amino acids. Trimming left V 7 bases short and J 8 bases short, with 17 bases between. Here the CDR3 DNA reads TGTGCCAGCACCCAACGACCCCCAGGCGGCTACACCTTC. It yields the protein CASTQRPPGGYTF.

This clone has a handful of counts. This sequence joins TRBV2 and TRBJ2-5, with TRBD2 as a possible D gene (6 bases). Trimming removed 8 bases from V and 2 bases from J, with 12 bases in between. Germline CDR1 and CDR2: SNHLY and FYNNEI. The CDR3 length is 13 residues. The CDR3 loop reads CASAAGLQETQYF. The DNA of the CDR3 is TGTGCCAGCGCCGCGGGACTTCAAGAGACCCAGTACTTC.